Described below is a single T cell receptor beta chain sequence and its context. Its specificity is not known. The data belong to a study of siplizumab effects on memory and regulatory T cells. Profiling relied on immunoSEQ multiplex PCR, and the TCRdb table lists in-frame clones only, not all of them. The sample yields some 56,000 clones, less than 98% seen once. General study findings and limits: Sequences below about 10^-5 frequency were poorly captured, limiting mapping of alloreactive clones. Memory cells seemed less diverse than naive T cells, which also seemed major contributors to the alloresponse. Treg-derived clones made up an average of around 67% of mappable alloreactive CD4+ clones with siplizumab and 25% to 30% in controls.

This TCR came from a human donor in good health. The sequencing sample was made of naive CD8+ T cells sorted from blood.

CDR3 loop: CASSIVSSVDTQYF. The CDR3 nucleotides read TGTGCCAGTAGTATAGTAAGTTCGGTAGATACGCAGTATTTT. The chain recombines TRBV19 with TRBJ2-3; D is uncertain. Germline loops: CDR1 LNHDA, CDR2 SQIVND (reference sequence). The ends were cut back, 1 base at V and 5 bases at J, with 10 bases in the middle. CDR3 length: 14 residues.